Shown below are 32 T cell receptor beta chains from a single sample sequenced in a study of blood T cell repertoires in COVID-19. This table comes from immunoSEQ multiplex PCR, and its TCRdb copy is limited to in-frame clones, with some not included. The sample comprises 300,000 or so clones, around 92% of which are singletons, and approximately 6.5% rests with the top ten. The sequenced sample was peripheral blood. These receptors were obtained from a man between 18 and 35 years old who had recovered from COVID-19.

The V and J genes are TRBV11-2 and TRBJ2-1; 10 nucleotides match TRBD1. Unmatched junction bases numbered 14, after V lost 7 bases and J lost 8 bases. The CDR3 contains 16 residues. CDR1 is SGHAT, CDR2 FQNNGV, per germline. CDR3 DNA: TGTGCCAGCAAATTAGGTCGGGGACAGGGGATATATGAGCAGTTCTTC. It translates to CASKLGRGQGIYEQFF.

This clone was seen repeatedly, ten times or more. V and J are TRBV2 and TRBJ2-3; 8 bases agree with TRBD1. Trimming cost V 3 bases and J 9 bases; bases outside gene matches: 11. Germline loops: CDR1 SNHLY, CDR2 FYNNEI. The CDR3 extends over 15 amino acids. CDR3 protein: CASSDATGAGGTQYF. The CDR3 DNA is TGTGCCAGCAGTGATGCGACAGGGGCAGGGGGGACGCAGTATTTT.

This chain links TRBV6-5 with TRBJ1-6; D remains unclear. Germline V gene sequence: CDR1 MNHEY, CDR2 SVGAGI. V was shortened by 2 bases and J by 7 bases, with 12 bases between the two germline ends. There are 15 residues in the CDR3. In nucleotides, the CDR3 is TGTGCCAGCAGTTACGCCCCATACGGGAATTCACCCCTCCACTTT. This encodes CASSYAPYGNSPLHF.

This chain's CDR3 is CASSIEQGIAKNIQYF. The CDR3 DNA is TGTGCCAGTAGTATAGAACAGGGGATAGCCAAAAACATTCAGTACTTC. The chain has TRBV19 and TRBJ2-4; TRBD1 agrees at 7 bases. The CDR3 runs to 16 residues. The ends lost 0 bases at V and 0 bases at J; junction bases unmatched: 2. Germline V gives CDR1 LNHDA, CDR2 SQIVND (reference sequence).

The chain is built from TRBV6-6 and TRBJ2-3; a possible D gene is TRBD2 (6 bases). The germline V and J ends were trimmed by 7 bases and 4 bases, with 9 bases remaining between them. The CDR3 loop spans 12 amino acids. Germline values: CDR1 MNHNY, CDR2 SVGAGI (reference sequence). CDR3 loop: CASTSGADTQYF. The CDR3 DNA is TGTGCCAGCACCTCGGGGGCAGATACGCAGTATTTT.

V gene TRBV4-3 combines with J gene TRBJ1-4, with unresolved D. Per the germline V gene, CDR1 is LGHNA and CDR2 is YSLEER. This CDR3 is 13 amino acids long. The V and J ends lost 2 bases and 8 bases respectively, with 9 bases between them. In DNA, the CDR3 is TGCGCCAGCAGCCAACCGTCCAGGGAAAAACTGTTTTTT. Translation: CASSQPSREKLFF.

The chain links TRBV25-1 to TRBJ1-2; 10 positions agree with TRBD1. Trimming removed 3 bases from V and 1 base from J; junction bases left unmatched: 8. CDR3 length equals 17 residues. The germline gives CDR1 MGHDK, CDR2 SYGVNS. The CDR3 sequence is CASSDVGQGEYNYGYTF. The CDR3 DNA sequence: TGTGCCAGCAGTGACGTTGGACAGGGGGAGTATAACTATGGCTACACCTTC.

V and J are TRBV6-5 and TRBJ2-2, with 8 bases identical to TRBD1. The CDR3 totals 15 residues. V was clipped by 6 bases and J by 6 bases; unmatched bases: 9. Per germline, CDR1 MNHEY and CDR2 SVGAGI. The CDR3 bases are TGTGCCAGCAGACCGACAGGGGTGGTCTCCGGGGAGCTGTTTTTT. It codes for CASRPTGVVSGELFF.

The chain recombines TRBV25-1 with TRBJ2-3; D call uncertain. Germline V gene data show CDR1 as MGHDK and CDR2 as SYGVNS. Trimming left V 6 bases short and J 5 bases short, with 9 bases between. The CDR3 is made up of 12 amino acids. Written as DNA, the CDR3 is TGTGCCAGCAGGACCCCGGGAGATACGCAGTATTTT. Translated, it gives CASRTPGDTQYF.

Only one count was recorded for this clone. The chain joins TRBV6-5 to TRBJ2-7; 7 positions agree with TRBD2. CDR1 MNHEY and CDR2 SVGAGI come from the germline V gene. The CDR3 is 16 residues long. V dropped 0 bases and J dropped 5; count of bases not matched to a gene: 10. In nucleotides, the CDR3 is TGTGCCAGCAGTTACTCGGTGACTAGCACAAGGAACGAGCAGTACTTC. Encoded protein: CASSYSVTSTRNEQYF.

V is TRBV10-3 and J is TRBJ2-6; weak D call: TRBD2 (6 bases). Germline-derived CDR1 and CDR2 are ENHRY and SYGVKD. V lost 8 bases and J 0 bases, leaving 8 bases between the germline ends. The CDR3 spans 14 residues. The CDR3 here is CAIPRDSGANVLTF. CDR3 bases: TGTGCCATCCCGCGGGACTCTGGGGCCAACGTCCTGACTTTC.

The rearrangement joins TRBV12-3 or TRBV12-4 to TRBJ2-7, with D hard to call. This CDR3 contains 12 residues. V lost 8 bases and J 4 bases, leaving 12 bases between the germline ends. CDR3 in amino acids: CASRGRLYEQYF. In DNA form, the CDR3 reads TGTGCCAGCCGTGGCAGGTTATACGAGCAGTACTTC.

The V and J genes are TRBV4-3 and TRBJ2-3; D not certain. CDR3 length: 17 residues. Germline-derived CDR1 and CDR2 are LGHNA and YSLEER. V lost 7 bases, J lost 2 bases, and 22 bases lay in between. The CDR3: CASNPGSANLPTDTQYF. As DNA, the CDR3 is TGCGCCAGCAACCCAGGATCGGCCAATTTACCCACAGATACGCAGTATTTT.

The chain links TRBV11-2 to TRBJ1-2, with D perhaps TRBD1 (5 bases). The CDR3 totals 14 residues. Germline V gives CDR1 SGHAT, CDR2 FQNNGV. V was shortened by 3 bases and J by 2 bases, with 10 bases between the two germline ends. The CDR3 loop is CASSFQGGNYGYTF. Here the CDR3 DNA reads TGTGCCAGCAGCTTCCAGGGAGGGAACTATGGCTACACCTTC.

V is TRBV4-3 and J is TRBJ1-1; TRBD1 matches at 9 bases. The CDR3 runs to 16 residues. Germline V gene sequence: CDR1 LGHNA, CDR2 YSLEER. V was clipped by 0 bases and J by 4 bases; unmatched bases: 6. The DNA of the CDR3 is TGCGCCAGCAGCCAAGATCTGGACAGGGGAGGCACTGAAGCTTTCTTT. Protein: CASSQDLDRGGTEAFF.

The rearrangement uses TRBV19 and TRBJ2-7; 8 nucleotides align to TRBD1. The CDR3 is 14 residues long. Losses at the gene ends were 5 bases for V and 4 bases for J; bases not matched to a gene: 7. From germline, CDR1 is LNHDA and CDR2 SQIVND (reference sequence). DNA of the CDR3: TGTGCCAGTAGTCTCTCCGGACAGGGTTACGAGCAGTACTTC. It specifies CASSLSGQGYEQYF.

The CDR3 protein is CAISEWTSGSYNEQFF. CDR3 in DNA: TGTGCCATCAGTGAATGGACTAGCGGCTCCTACAATGAGCAGTTCTTC. V usage is TRBV10-3 and J usage is TRBJ2-1; TRBD2 matches 10 bases. Unmatched junction bases numbered 2, after V lost 3 bases and J lost 0 bases. Per the germline V gene, CDR1 is ENHRY and CDR2 is SYGVKD. The CDR3 spans 16 residues.

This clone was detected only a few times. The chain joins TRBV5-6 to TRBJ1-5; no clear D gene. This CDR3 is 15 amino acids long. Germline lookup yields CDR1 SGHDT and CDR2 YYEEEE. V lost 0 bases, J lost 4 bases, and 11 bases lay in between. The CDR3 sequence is CASSLGQAGNQPQHF. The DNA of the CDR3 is TGTGCCAGCAGCTTGGGCCAGGCTGGAAATCAGCCCCAGCATTTT.

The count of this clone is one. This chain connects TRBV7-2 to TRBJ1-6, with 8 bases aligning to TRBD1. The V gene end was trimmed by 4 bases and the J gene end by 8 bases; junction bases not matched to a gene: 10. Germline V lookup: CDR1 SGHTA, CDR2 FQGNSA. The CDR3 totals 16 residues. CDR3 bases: TGTGCCAGCAGCTCGAATCTTGGACAGGGTGATTCACCCCTCCACTTT. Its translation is CASSSNLGQGDSPLHF.

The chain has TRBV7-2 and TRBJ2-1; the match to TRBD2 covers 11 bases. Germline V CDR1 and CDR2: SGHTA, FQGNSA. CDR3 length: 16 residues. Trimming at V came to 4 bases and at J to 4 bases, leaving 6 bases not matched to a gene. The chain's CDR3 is CASSSLAGGRYNEQFF. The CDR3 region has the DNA TGTGCCAGCAGCTCGCTAGCGGGAGGCCGTTACAATGAGCAGTTCTTC.

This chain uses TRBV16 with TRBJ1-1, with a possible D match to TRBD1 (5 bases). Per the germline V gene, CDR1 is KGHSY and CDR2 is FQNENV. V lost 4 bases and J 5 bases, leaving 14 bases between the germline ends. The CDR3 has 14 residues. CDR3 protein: CASSPDAGRTEAFF. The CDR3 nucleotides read TGTGCCAGCAGCCCGGACGCGGGGCGAACTGAAGCTTTCTTT.

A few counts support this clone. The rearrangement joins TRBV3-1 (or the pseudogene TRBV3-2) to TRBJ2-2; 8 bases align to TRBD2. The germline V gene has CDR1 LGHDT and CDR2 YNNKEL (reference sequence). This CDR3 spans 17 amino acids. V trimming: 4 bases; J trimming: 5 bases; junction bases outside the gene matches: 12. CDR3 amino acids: CASSPRGSGVGTGELFF. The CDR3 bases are TGTGCCAGCAGCCCCCGAGGTAGCGGGGTGGGGACCGGGGAGCTGTTTTTT.

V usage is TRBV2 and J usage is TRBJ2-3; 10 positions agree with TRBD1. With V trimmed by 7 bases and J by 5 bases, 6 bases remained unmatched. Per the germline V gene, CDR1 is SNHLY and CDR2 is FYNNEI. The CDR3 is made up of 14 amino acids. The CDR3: CASTGTGVGDTQYF. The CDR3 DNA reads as TGTGCCAGCACCGGGACAGGGGTAGGAGATACGCAGTATTTT.

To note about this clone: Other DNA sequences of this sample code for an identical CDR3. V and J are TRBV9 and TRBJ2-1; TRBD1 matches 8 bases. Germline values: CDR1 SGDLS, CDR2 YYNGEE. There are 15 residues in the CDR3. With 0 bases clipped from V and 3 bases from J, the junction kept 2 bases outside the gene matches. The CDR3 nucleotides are TGTGCCAGCAGCGTAGTCGGACAGGGCTACAATGAGCAGTTCTTC. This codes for CASSVVGQGYNEQFF. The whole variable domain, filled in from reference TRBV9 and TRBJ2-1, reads DSGVTQTPKHLITATGQRVTLRCSPRSGDLSVYWYQQSLDQGLQFLIQYYNGEERAKGNILERFSAQQFPDLHSELNLSSLELGDSALYFCASSVVGQGYNEQFFGPGTRLTVL.

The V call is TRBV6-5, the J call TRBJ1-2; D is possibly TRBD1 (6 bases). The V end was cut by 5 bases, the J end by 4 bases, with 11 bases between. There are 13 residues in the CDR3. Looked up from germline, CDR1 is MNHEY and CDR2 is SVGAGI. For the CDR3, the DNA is TGTGCCAGCAGTCGGGACACAAGCTATGGCTACACCTTC. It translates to CASSRDTSYGYTF.

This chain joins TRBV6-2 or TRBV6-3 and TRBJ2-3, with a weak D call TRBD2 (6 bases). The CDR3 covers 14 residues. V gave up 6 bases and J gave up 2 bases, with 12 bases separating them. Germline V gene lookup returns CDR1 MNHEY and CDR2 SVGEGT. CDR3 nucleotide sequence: TGTGCCAGCAGCCCACGGGGGATCACAGATACGCAGTATTTT. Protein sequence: CASSPRGITDTQYF.

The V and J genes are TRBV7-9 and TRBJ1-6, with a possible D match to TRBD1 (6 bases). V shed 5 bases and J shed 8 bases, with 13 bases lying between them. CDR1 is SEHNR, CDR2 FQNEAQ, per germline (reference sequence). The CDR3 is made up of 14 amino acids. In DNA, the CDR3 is TGTGCCAGCAGCCCGACAGGCTCGGATTCACCCCTCCACTTT. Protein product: CASSPTGSDSPLHF.

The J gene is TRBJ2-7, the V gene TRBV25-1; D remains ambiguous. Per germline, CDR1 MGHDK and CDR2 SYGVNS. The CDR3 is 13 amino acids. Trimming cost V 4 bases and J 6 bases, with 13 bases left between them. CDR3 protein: CASSASGDVEQYF. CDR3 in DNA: TGTGCCAGCAGTGCCTCCGGAGACGTCGAGCAGTACTTC.

The CDR3 protein is CASSDAGRGNTEAFF. The CDR3 coding sequence is TGTGCCAGCAGCGATGCCGGGAGAGGGAACACTGAAGCTTTCTTT. This chain uses TRBV3-1 (or the pseudogene TRBV3-2) with TRBJ1-1; D call uncertain. Germline V gives CDR1 LGHDT, CDR2 YNNKEL (reference sequence). V lost 5 bases and J 1 base, leaving 14 bases between the germline ends. The CDR3 is made up of 15 amino acids.

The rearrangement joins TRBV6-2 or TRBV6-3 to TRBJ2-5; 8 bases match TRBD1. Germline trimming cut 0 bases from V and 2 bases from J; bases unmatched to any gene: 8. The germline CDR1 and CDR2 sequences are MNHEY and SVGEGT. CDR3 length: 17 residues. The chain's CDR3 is CASSYSVDRGPQETQYF. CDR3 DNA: TGTGCCAGCAGTTACTCGGTTGACAGGGGACCGCAAGAGACCCAGTACTTC.

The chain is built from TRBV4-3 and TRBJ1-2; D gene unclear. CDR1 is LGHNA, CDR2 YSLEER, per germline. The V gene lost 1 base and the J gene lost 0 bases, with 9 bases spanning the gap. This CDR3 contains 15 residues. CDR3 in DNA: TGCGCCAGCAGCCAAGGCCAGAAAACTAACTATGGCTACACCTTC. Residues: CASSQGQKTNYGYTF.

CDR3 in amino acids: CASCRGLGETQYF. DNA for the CDR3: TGTGCCAGCTGCCGGGGTTTAGGAGAGACCCAGTACTTC. The chain carries TRBV5-6 and TRBJ2-5, with D perhaps matching TRBD2 (5 bases). V lost 7 bases to trimming and J lost 4 bases, with 14 bases between them. This CDR3 is 13 amino acids long. The germline V gene has CDR1 SGHDT and CDR2 YYEEEE.